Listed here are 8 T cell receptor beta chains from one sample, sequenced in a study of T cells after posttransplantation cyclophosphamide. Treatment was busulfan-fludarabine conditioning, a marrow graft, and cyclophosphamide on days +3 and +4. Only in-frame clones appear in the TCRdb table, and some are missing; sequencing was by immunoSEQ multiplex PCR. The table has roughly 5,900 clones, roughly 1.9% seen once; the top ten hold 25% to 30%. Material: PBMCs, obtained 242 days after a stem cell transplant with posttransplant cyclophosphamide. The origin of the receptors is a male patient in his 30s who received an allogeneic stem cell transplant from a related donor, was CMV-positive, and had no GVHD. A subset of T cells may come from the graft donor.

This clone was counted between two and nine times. CDR3: CASSLLSRDTDTQYF. Here the CDR3 DNA reads TGTGCCAGCAGCTTACTTTCGCGGGACACAGATACGCAGTATTTT. The chain combines TRBV7-9 with TRBJ2-3, with D perhaps matching TRBD2 (6 bases). Trimming removed 2 bases from V and 2 bases from J, with 11 bases in between. CDR3 length: 15 residues. Germline V CDR1 and CDR2: SEHNR, FQNEAQ (reference sequence).

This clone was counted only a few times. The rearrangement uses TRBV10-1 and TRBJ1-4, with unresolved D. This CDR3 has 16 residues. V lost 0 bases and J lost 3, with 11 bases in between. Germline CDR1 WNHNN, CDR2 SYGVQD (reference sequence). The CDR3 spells CASSESRSGANEKLFF. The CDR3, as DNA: TGCGCCAGCAGTGAGTCCCGCTCCGGGGCTAATGAAAAACTGTTTTTT.

CDR3 DNA sequence: TGTGCCAGAAGCGGGGACAGGGGGCCTTATAATTCACCCCTCCACTTT. Amino acid sequence: CARSGDRGPYNSPLHF. The chain joins TRBV7-5 to TRBJ1-6; the table gives TRBD1 as D, unverified against the DNA. TRBV7-5 is described as a pseudogene. This CDR3 is built from 16 residues.

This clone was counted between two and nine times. The CDR3 nucleotides are TGTGCCAGCAGCTTCGGCGGACAAGAGACCCAGTACTTC. Translated, it gives CASSFGGQETQYF. The chain uses TRBV5-6 and TRBJ2-5; no definite D call. From germline, CDR1 is SGHDT and CDR2 YYEEEE. The CDR3 is made up of 13 amino acids. V lost 2 bases to trimming and J lost 2 bases, with 7 bases between them.

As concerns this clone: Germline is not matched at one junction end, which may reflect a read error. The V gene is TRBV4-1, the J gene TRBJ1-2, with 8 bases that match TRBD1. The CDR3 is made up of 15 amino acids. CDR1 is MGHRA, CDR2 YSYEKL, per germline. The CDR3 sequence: CASSQGQGDNYGYTF. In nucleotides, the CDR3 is TGTGCCAGCAGCCAAGGACAGGGAGATAACTATGGCTACACCTTC.

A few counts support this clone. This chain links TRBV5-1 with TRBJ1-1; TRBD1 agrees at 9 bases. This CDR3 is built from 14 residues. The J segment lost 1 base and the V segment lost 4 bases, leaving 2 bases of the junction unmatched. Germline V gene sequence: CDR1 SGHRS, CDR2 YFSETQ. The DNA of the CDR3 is TGCGCCAGCAGCGGACAGGGGTCGAACACTGAAGCTTTCTTT. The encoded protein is CASSGQGSNTEAFF.

The CDR3 is CASIQTSWGEQYF. The CDR3 DNA follows: TGTGCCAGCATCCAGACTAGTTGGGGAGAGCAGTACTTC. The V and J genes are TRBV7-2 and TRBJ2-7; TRBD2 is a possible D gene (6 bases). Germline V gives CDR1 SGHTA, CDR2 FQGNSA. This CDR3 comprises 13 residues. Trimming took off 7 bases at V and 7 bases at J, with 17 bases between the two ends.

For the CDR3, the DNA is TGTGCCAGCAGTACTACAGGCTACGGAAACACCATATATTTT. Residues: CASSTTGYGNTIYF. The chain links TRBV2 to TRBJ1-3; weak D call: TRBD1 (5 bases). This CDR3 comprises 14 residues. V was shortened by 5 bases and J by 4 bases, with 12 bases between the two germline ends. Germline V gene sequence: CDR1 SNHLY, CDR2 FYNNEI.